A single sample is the source of the 12 T cell receptor beta chains below, sequenced in a study of blood T cell repertoires in COVID-19. Assay: immunoSEQ multiplex PCR; the TCRdb copy retains only in-frame clones and omits some. This table holds some 250,000 clones, roughly 88% found once. The specimen was peripheral blood. The receptors here all came from a man younger than 40 who had recovered from COVID-19.

This chain joins TRBV19 and TRBJ1-1, with 11 bases fitting TRBD1. The V segment lost 5 bases and the J segment 5 bases; nucleotides outside the gene matches: 7. Germline-derived CDR1 and CDR2 are LNHDA and SQIVND (reference sequence). The CDR3 spans 15 residues. The CDR3 DNA reads as TGTGCCAGTAGTGGCCCCCGGGACAGGGGGACTGAAGCTTTCTTT. Protein sequence: CASSGPRDRGTEAFF.

V usage is TRBV19 and J usage is TRBJ2-2; perhaps TRBD1 as D (5 bases). The CDR3 loop spans 17 amino acids. The V gene lost 11 bases and the J gene lost 3 bases, with 25 bases spanning the gap. The germline V gene has CDR1 LNHDA and CDR2 SQIVND (reference sequence). The CDR3 bases are TGTGCCGCAACCCCCGGCGCAGGCAGGGCGGACACCGGGGAGCTGTTTTTT. This translates into CAATPGAGRADTGELFF.

This clone was seen many times. The V call is TRBV6-5, the J call TRBJ1-2, with TRBD1 matching 10 bases. The germline V gene encodes CDR1 MNHEY and CDR2 SVGAGI. V shed 10 bases, J shed 7 bases, and the junction held 9 bases outside the gene matches. The CDR3 spans 13 residues. The CDR3 region has the DNA TGTGCCACAAAGGCCGGGACAGGGGCTGGCTACACCTTC. Translating it yields CATKAGTGAGYTF.

The rearrangement uses TRBV7-8 and TRBJ2-2, with D perhaps TRBD2 (7 bases). From germline, CDR1 is SGHVS and CDR2 FQNEAQ. V lost 1 base, J lost 0 bases, and 9 bases lay in between. There are 16 residues in the CDR3. In DNA form, the CDR3 reads TGTGCCAGCAGCTTAGGCGGGGGCGCGAACACCGGGGAGCTGTTTTTT. This sequence encodes CASSLGGGANTGELFF.

The V and J genes are TRBV5-1 and TRBJ2-3, with D hard to call. Deletions cut 6 bases from V and 3 bases from J, with 8 bases between. Germline CDR1 reads SGHRS; CDR2 reads YFSETQ. CDR3 length equals 12 residues. CDR3 region: CASTQTTDTQYF. The CDR3 DNA sequence: TGCGCCAGCACCCAAACTACAGATACGCAGTATTTT.

This clone was seen more than once but under ten times. The chain uses TRBV30 and TRBJ1-1, with TRBD1 matching 12 bases. After removal of 7 bases from V and 5 bases from J, the junction contained 5 bases not matched to a gene. This CDR3 is 13 amino acids long. Per the germline V gene, CDR1 is GTSNPN and CDR2 is SVGIG (reference sequence). The CDR3 DNA follows: TGTGCCTTCTGGGACAGGGGGCATACTGAAGCTTTCTTT. This gives the protein CAFWDRGHTEAFF. Full variable domain (missing parts from reference TRBV30 and TRBJ1-1): SQTIHQWPATLVQPVGSPLSLECTVEGTSNPNLYWYRQAAGRGLQLLFYSVGIGQISSEVPQNLSASRPQDRQFILSSKKLLLSDSGFYLCAFWDRGHTEAFFGQGTRLTVV.

V is TRBV18 and J is TRBJ2-7, with D hard to call. The CDR3 covers 14 residues. The V gene lost 2 bases and the J gene lost 3 bases, with 11 bases spanning the gap. The V gene's germline CDR1 is KGHSH and CDR2 LQKENI. Written as DNA, the CDR3 is TGTGCCAGCTCACCAGGGCCAGCCTTCTACGAGCAGTACTTC. It specifies CASSPGPAFYEQYF.

This chain uses TRBV27 with TRBJ1-1; D not certain. V dropped 0 bases and J dropped 0 bases, with 5 bases sitting between them. Germline V CDR1 and CDR2: MNHEY, SMNVEV (reference sequence). The CDR3 consists of 14 residues. CDR3 loop: CASSLSAVNTEAFF. The CDR3 nucleotides are TGTGCCAGCAGTTTATCGGCGGTGAACACTGAAGCTTTCTTT.

In its sample, this clone was seen once. J is TRBJ1-5 and V is TRBV30; D is perhaps TRBD1 (5 bases). The CDR3 runs to 12 residues. Per germline, CDR1 GTSNPN and CDR2 SVGIG (reference sequence). V lost 3 bases to trimming and J lost 7 bases, with 10 bases between them. CDR3 bases: TGTGCCTGGAGGGGCCCAGGGCAGCCCCAGCATTTT. It translates to CAWRGPGQPQHF.

The genes are TRBV5-4 and TRBJ2-2; D might be TRBD1 (6 bases). The CDR3 has 18 amino acids. CDR1 SGHNT and CDR2 YYREEE come from the germline V gene (reference sequence). V was shortened by 5 bases and J by 5 bases, with 25 bases between the two germline ends. The CDR3 protein is CASSYAFTGIGGTGELFF. CDR3 DNA sequence: TGTGCCAGCAGTTACGCCTTTACAGGGATTGGTGGAACCGGGGAGCTGTTTTTT.

This clone has just one count. The rearrangement joins TRBV30 to TRBJ2-5, with TRBD2 identical over 8 bases. This CDR3 spans 14 amino acids. J lost 2 bases, V lost 2 bases, and 4 bases had no gene match. Germline V CDR1 and CDR2: GTSNPN, SVGIG (reference sequence). This CDR3 is CAWSSGGGQETQYF. The CDR3 nucleotides are TGTGCCTGGAGTAGCGGGGGAGGACAAGAGACCCAGTACTTC.

The chain uses TRBV5-8 and TRBJ2-1; 11 bases map to TRBD2. This CDR3 is 18 amino acids long. Germline V gene lookup returns CDR1 SGHTS and CDR2 YDEGEE. The V gene end was trimmed by 3 bases and the J gene end by 6 bases; junction bases not matched to a gene: 14. CDR3 region: CASSSGLAALGASNEQFF. DNA for the CDR3: TGTGCCAGCAGCTCGGGACTAGCGGCCCTTGGGGCTTCCAATGAGCAGTTCTTC.